The present TCR beta chain was sequenced within a study of shared clonotypes between healthy human individuals. This clone was picked up one time. TCRdb keeps only in-frame clones here, not all; method: immunoSEQ multiplex PCR. The sample includes 650,000 to 800,000 clones, over 60% seen only once; the top ten take more than 1.5%. There are 15 residues in the CDR3. Per germline, CDR1 MDHEN and CDR2 SYDVKM. V shed 6 bases and J 4 bases; nucleotides not matched to a gene: 10. The chain joins TRBV28 to TRBJ2-5; 8 bases are shared with TRBD2. The TCR was taken from a woman under 40 in good health. The sample consisted of memory CD4+ T cells sorted from blood. Subset denoted: CD45RA-negative fraction. The CDR3 protein is CASSILAVEGETQYF. The DNA of the CDR3 is TGTGCCAGCAGCATACTAGCGGTGGAGGGAGAGACCCAGTACTTC. Together with reference TRBV28 and TRBJ2-5, the CDR3 gives the full variable domain: DVKVTQSSRYLVKRTGEKVFLECVQDMDHENMFWYRQDPGLGLRLIYFSYDVKMKEKGDIPEGYSVSREKKERFSLILESASTNQTSMYLCASSILAVEGETQYFGPGTRLLVL.